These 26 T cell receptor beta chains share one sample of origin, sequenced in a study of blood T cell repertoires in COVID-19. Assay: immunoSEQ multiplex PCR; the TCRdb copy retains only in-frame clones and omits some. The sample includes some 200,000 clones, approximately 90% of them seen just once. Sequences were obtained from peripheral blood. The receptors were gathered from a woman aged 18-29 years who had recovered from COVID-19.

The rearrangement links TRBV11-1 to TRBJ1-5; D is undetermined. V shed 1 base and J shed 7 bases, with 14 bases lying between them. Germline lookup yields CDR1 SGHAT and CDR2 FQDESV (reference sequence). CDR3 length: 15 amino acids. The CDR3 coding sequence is TGTGCCAGCAGCTTAGAAGGGTTGGGGAGCCAGCCCCAGCATTTT. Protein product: CASSLEGLGSQPQHF.

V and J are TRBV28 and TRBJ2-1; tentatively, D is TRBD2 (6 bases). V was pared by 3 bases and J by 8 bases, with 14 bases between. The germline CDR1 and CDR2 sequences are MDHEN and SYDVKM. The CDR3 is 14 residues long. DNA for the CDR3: TGTGCCAGCAGTTTGGGGGGTAGGGACCATGAGCAGTTCTTC. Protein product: CASSLGGRDHEQFF.

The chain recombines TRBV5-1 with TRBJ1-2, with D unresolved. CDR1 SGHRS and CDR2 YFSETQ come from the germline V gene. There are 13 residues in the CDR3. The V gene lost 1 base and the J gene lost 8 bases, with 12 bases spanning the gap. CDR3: CASSLKRVGGYTF. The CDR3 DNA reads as TGCGCCAGCAGCTTGAAGAGGGTAGGCGGCTACACCTTC.

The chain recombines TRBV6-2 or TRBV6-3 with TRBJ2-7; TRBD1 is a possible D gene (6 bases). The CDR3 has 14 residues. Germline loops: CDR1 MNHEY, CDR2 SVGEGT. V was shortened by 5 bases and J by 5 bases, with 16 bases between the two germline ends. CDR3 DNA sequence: TGTGCCAGCAGTCCGGACAGTTATGGCCACGAGCAGTACTTC. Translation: CASSPDSYGHEQYF.

The CDR3 protein is CASSFSGGRYNEQFF. As DNA, the CDR3 is TGTGCCAGCAGCTTTTCGGGAGGGAGATACAATGAGCAGTTCTTC. V gene TRBV7-2 combines with J gene TRBJ2-1; 8 nucleotides match TRBD2. V lost 3 bases, J lost 4 bases, and 5 bases stayed unmatched. Germline V CDR1 and CDR2: SGHTA, FQGNSA. The CDR3 length is 15 residues. Looking up the rest from reference TRBV7-2 and TRBJ2-1 gives the full variable domain: GAGVSQSPSNKVTEKGKDVELRCDPISGHTALYWYRQSLGQGLEFLIYFQGNSAPDKSGLPSDRFSAERTGGSVSTLTIQRTQQEDSAVYLCASSFSGGRYNEQFFGPGTRLTVL.

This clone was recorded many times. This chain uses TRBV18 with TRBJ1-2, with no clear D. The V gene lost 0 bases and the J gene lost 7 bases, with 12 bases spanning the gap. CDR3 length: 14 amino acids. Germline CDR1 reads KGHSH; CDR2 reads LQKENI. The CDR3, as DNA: TGTGCCAGCTCACCACCGTCTAGCCCGGGTGGCTACACCTTC. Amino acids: CASSPPSSPGGYTF.

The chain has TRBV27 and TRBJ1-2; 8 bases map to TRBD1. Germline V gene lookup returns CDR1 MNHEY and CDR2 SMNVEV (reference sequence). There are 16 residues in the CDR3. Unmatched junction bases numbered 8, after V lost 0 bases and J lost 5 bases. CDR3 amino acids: CASSLSQGALWYGYTF. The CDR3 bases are TGTGCCAGCAGTTTATCGCAGGGGGCGCTGTGGTATGGCTACACCTTC.

The CDR3 nucleotides are TGTGCCAGCAGTGCCTGGGACAGGGGGCATAGGTCTGGAAACACCATATATTTT. Translating gives CASSAWDRGHRSGNTIYF. The chain carries TRBV25-1 and TRBJ1-3, with 12 bases lining up with TRBD1. Germline assignment: CDR1 MGHDK and CDR2 SYGVNS. CDR3 length: 18 residues. V lost 4 bases to trimming and J lost 1 base; unmatched junction nucleotides: 8.

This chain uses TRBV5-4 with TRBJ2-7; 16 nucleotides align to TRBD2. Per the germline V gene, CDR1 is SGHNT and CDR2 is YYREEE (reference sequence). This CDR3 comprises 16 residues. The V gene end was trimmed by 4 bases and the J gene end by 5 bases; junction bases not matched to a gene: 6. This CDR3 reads CASSGGLAGGPDEQYF. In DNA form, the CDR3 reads TGTGCCAGCAGCGGGGGACTAGCGGGAGGGCCGGACGAGCAGTACTTC.

CDR3 nucleotides: TGCAGCGTTACGGACAGAGCCTCTGGGGCCAACGTCCTGACTTTC. Its protein product is CSVTDRASGANVLTF. The chain links TRBV29-1 to TRBJ2-6, with D perhaps matching TRBD1 (6 bases). The germline V and J ends were trimmed by 5 bases and 0 bases, with 11 bases remaining between them. From germline, CDR1 is SQVTM and CDR2 ANQGSEA. There are 15 residues in the CDR3.

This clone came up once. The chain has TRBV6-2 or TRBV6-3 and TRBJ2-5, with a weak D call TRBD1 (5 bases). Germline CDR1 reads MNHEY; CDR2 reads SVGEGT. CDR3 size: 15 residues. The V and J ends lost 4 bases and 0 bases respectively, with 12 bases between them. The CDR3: CASSLAGQYQETQYF. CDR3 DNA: TGTGCCAGCAGTTTAGCAGGGCAGTACCAAGAGACCCAGTACTTC.

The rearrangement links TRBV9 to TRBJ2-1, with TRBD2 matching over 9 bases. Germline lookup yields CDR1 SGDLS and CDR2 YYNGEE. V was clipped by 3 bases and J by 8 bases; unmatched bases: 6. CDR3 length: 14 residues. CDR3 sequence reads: CASSGSGSGDEQFF. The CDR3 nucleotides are TGTGCCAGCAGCGGTAGCGGGAGTGGGGATGAGCAGTTCTTC. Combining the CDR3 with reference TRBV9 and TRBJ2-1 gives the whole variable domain DSGVTQTPKHLITATGQRVTLRCSPRSGDLSVYWYQQSLDQGLQFLIQYYNGEERAKGNILERFSAQQFPDLHSELNLSSLELGDSALYFCASSGSGSGDEQFFGPGTRLTVL.

The CDR3 region has the DNA TGCGCCAGCAGGCGGAGTACTGGGAATGAGCAGTTCTTC. It encodes CASRRSTGNEQFF. The rearrangement joins TRBV4-1 to TRBJ2-1; unclear D gene. The CDR3 extends over 13 amino acids. The V gene lost 6 bases and the J gene lost 7 bases, with 13 bases spanning the gap. Germline assignment: CDR1 MGHRA and CDR2 YSYEKL.

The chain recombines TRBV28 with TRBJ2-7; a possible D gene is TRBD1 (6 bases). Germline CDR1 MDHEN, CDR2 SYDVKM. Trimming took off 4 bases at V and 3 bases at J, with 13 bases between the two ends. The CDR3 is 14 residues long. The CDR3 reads CASSSSRGVYEQYF. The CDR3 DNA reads TGTGCCAGCAGTTCTTCCAGGGGAGTCTACGAGCAGTACTTC.

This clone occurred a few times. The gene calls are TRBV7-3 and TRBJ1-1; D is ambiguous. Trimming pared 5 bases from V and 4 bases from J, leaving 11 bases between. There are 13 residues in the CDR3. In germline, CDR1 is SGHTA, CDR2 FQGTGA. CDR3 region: CASSPSSGTEAFF. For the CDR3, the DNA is TGTGCCAGCAGCCCCTCCTCCGGCACTGAAGCTTTCTTT.

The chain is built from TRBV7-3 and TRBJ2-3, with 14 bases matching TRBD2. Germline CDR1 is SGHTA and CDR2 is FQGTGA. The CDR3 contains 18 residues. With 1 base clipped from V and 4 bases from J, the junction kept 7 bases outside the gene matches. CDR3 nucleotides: TGTGCCAGCAGCTTAATGGGACTAGCGGGAGCGGTCTCAGATACGCAGTATTTT. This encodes CASSLMGLAGAVSDTQYF.

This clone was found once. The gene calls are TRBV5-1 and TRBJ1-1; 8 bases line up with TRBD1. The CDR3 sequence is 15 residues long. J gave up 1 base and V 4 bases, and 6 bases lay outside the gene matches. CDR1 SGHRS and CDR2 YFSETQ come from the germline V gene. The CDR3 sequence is CASSASTGANTEAFF. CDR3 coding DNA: TGCGCCAGCAGCGCCTCGACAGGGGCGAACACTGAAGCTTTCTTT.

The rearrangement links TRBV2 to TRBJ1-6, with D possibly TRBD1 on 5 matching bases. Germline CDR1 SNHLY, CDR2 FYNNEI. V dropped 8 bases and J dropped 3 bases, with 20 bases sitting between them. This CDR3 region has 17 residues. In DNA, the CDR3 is TGTGCCAGCCGAGCTCAGGGAAGCGGGCGCTATAATTCACCCCTCCACTTT. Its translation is CASRAQGSGRYNSPLHF.

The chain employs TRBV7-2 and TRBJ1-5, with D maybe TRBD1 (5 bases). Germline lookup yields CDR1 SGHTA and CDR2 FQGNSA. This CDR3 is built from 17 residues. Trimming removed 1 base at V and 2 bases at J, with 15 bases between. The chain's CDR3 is CASSLVLTVGGNQPQHF. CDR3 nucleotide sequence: TGTGCCAGCAGCTTAGTTTTGACAGTAGGAGGCAATCAGCCCCAGCATTTT.

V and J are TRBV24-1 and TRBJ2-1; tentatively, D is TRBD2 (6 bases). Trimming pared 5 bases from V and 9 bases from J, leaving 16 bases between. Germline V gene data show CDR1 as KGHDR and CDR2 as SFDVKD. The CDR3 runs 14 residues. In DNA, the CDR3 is TGTGCCACCAGTGCCCGGGGGAGCTCCGTTGAGCAGTTCTTC. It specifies CATSARGSSVEQFF.

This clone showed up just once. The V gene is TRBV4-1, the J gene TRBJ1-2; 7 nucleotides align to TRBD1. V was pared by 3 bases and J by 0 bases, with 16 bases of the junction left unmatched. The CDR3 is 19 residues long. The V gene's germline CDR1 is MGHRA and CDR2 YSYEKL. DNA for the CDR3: TGCGCCAGCAGCCACCCCCCTCCGGGCAGGGGGGAAGCTAACTATGGCTACACCTTC. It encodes CASSHPPPGRGEANYGYTF.

CDR3 sequence (DNA): TGTGCCAGCAGCCCTGGACTTGTGTGGGGGCAGTATTTT. This gives the protein CASSPGLVWGQYF. V gene TRBV5-6 combines with J gene TRBJ2-3; a possible D gene is TRBD2 (5 bases). The germline CDR1 and CDR2 sequences are SGHDT and YYEEEE. CDR3 length: 13 amino acids. Trimming stripped 4 bases from V and 11 bases from J, with 17 bases between.

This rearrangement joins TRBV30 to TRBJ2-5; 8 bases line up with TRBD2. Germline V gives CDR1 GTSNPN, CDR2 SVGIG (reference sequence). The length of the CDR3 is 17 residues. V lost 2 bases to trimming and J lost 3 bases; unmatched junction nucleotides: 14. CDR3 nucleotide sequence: TGTGCCTGGAGTTACTACTCCGGTCCGGGAGGGAAAGAGACCCAGTACTTC. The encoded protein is CAWSYYSGPGGKETQYF.

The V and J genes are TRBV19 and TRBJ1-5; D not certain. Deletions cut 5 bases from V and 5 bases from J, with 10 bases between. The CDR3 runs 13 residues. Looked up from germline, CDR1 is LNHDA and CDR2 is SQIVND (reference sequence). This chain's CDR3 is CASSWTGDQPQHF. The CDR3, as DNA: TGTGCCAGTAGTTGGACTGGGGATCAGCCCCAGCATTTT.

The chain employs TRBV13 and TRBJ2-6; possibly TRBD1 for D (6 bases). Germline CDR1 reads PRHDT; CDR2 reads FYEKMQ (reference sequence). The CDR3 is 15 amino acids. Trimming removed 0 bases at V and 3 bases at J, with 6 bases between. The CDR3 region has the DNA TGTGCCAGCAGCTTAGGGGACAGTGGGGCCAACGTCCTGACTTTC. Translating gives CASSLGDSGANVLTF.

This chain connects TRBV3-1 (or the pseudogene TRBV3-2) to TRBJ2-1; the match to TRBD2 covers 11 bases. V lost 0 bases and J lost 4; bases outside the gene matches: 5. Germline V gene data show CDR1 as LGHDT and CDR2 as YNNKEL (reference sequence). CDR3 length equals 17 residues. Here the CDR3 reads CASSQDATSGTYNEQFF. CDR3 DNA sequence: TGTGCCAGCAGCCAAGATGCGACTAGCGGGACATACAATGAGCAGTTCTTC.